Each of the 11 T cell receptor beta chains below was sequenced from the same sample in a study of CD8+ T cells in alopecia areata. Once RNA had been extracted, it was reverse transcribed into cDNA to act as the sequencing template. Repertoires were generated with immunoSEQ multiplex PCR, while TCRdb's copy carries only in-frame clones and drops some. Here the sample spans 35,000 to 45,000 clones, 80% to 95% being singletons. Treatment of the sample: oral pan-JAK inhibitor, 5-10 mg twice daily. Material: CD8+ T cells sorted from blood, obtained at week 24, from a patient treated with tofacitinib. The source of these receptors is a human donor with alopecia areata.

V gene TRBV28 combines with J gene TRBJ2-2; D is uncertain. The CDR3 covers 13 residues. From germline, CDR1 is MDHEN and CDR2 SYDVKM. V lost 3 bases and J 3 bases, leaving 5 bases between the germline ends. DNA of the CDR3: TGTGCCAGCAGTTTGGGTTACACCGGGGAGCTGTTTTTT. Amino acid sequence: CASSLGYTGELFF.

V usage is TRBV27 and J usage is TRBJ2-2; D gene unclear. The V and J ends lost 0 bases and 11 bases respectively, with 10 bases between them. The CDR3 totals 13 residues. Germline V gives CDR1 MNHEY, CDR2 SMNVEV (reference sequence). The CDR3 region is CASSLSATKELFF. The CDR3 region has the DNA TGTGCCAGCAGTTTATCGGCAACAAAAGAGCTGTTTTTT.

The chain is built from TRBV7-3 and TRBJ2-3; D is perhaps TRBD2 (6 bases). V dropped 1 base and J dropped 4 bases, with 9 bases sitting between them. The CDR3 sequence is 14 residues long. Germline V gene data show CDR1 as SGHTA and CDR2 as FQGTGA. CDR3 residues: CASSLMGGSDTQYF. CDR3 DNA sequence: TGTGCCAGCAGCTTAATGGGGGGTTCAGATACGCAGTATTTT.

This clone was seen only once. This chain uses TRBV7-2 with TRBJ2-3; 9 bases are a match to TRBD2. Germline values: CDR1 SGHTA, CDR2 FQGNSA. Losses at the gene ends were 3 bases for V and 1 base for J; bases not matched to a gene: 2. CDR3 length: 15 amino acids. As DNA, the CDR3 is TGTGCCAGCAGCTTGGCTAGCGGGGGCACAGATACGCAGTATTTT. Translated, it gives CASSLASGGTDTQYF.

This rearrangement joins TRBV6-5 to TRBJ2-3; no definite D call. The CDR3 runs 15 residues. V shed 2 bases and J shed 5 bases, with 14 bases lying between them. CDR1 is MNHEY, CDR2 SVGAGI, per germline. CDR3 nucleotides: TGTGCCAGCAGTTACGCCGCTCGGTGGGGAGATACGCAGTATTTT. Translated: CASSYAARWGDTQYF.

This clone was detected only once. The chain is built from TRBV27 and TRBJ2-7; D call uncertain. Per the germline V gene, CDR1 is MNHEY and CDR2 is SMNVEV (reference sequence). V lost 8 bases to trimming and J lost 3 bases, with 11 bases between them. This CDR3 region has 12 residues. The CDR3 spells CASGWVGYEQYF. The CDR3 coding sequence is TGTGCCAGCGGCTGGGTAGGCTACGAGCAGTACTTC.

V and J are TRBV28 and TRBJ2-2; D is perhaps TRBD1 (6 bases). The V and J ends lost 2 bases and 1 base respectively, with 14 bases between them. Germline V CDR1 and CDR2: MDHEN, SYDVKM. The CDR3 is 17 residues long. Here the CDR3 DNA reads TGTGCCAGCAGTTTAGATCGACAGGTGGGGAACACCGGGGAGCTGTTTTTT. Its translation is CASSLDRQVGNTGELFF.

CDR3 DNA: TGTGCCATCAGCGAAGATGGGGCCCCTCTGGCCGGGGAGCTGTTTTTT. Amino acids: CAISEDGAPLAGELFF. V gene TRBV10-3 combines with J gene TRBJ2-2; the D gene is possibly TRBD1 (5 bases). The CDR3 sequence is 16 residues long. Trimming took off 6 bases at V and 6 bases at J, with 20 bases between the two ends. CDR1 is ENHRY, CDR2 SYGVKD, per germline.

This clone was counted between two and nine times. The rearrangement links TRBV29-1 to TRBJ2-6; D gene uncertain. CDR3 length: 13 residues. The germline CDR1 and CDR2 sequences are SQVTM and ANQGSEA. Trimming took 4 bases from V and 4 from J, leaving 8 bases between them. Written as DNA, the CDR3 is TGCAGCGTTGTACATCCCGGGGCCAACGTCCTGACTTTC. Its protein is CSVVHPGANVLTF.

CDR3 sequence: CATSRVAGGTDTQYF. The CDR3 nucleotides are TGTGCCACCTCCCGAGTCGCGGGGGGCACAGATACGCAGTATTTT. The chain uses TRBV27 and TRBJ2-3; 7 bases agree with TRBD2. Germline CDR1 and CDR2: MNHEY and SMNVEV (reference sequence). V shed 10 bases and J 1 base; nucleotides not matched to a gene: 11. The CDR3 runs 15 residues.

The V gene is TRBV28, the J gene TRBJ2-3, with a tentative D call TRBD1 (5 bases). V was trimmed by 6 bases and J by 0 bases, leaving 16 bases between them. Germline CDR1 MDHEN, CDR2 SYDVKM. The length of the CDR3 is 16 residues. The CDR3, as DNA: TGTGCCAGCAGCTCTAACCCCGGACATAGCACAGATACGCAGTATTTT. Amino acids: CASSSNPGHSTDTQYF.